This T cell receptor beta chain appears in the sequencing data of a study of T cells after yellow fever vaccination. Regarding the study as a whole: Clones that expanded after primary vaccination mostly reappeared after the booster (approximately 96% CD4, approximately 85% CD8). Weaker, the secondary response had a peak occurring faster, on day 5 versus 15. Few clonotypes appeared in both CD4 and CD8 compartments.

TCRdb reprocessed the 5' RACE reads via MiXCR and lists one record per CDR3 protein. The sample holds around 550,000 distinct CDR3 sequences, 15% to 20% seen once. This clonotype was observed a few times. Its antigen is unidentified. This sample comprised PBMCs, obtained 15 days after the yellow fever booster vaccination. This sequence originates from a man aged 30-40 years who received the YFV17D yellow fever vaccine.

In DNA, the CDR3 is TGTGCCAGCTCACCACCAGGGGGCCTCCAAGAGACCCAGTACTTC. It encodes CASSPPGGLQETQYF. This chain joins TRBV7-9 and TRBJ2-5; 8 bases fit TRBD1. In germline, CDR1 is SEHNR, CDR2 FQNEAQ (reference sequence). CDR3 length: 15 amino acids. The trim removed 8 bases at V and 1 base at J, leaving 9 bases unmatched.